A single sample gave rise to the 17 T cell receptor beta chains below, sequenced in a study of blood T cell repertoires in COVID-19. Assay: immunoSEQ multiplex PCR; the TCRdb copy retains only in-frame clones and omits some. Of fewer than 300,000 clones in the sample, approximately 83% were seen once. The specimen was peripheral blood. The receptors shown here come from a woman aged 50 to 60 who had recovered from COVID-19.

The chain couples TRBV6-4 to TRBJ2-2; the match to TRBD1 covers 8 bases. The ends lost 11 bases at V and 7 bases at J; junction bases unmatched: 9. Germline V gene lookup returns CDR1 MRHNA and CDR2 SNTAGT. The CDR3 is 13 residues long. CDR3 amino acids: CAGGTGGHGELFF. The CDR3, as DNA: TGTGCCGGCGGGACAGGCGGACACGGGGAGCTGTTTTTT.

This chain joins TRBV4-3 and TRBJ2-3; 8 nucleotides agree with TRBD2. CDR1 and CDR2 (germline): LGHNA, YSLEER. The CDR3 extends over 17 amino acids. V gave up 0 bases and J gave up 2 bases; unmatched junction bases: 7. The CDR3 here is CASSQDGSGKPTDTQYF. CDR3 sequence (DNA): TGCGCCAGCAGCCAAGATGGTAGCGGGAAACCCACAGATACGCAGTATTTT.

This clone has ten or more counts. This chain links TRBV4-3 with TRBJ2-1; 11 bases line up with TRBD2. V gave up 3 bases and J gave up 5 bases; unmatched junction bases: 3. The germline gives CDR1 LGHNA, CDR2 YSLEER. This CDR3 is built from 15 residues. The CDR3 DNA reads as TGCGCCAGCAGCCAGACTAGCGGGAAGAACAATGAGCAGTTCTTC. This gives the protein CASSQTSGKNNEQFF.

V and J are TRBV19 and TRBJ2-7; the match to TRBD1 covers 9 bases. The germline V gene has CDR1 LNHDA and CDR2 SQIVND (reference sequence). This CDR3 contains 15 residues. The junction had 9 bases not matched to a gene; V was cut back by 6 bases and J by 3 bases. The CDR3 bases are TGTGCCAGTAGCGCGACCCCGGGACAGGGCTACGAGCAGTACTTC. Its translation is CASSATPGQGYEQYF. Together with reference TRBV19 and TRBJ2-7, the CDR3 gives the full variable domain: DGGITQSPKYLFRKEGQNVTLSCEQNLNHDAMYWYRQDPGQGLRLIYYSQIVNDFQKGDIAEGYSVSREKKESFPLTVTSAQKNPTAFYLCASSATPGQGYEQYFGPGTRLTVT.

The chain couples TRBV3-1 (or the pseudogene TRBV3-2) to TRBJ2-1; D is possibly TRBD2 (6 bases). This CDR3 has 12 amino acids. Germline V CDR1 and CDR2: LGHDT, YNNKEL (reference sequence). Trimming removed 4 bases at V and 9 bases at J, with 10 bases between. The CDR3 region is CASSPRAGEQFF. The CDR3 bases are TGTGCCAGCAGCCCCCGAGCGGGTGAGCAGTTCTTC.

The chain carries TRBV30 and TRBJ2-7; 11 bases agree with TRBD2. Per the germline V gene, CDR1 is GTSNPN and CDR2 is SVGIG (reference sequence). The CDR3 has 15 amino acids. V was pared by 2 bases and J by 0 bases, with 3 bases of the junction left unmatched. CDR3 DNA: TGTGCCTGGAGTCCCGGACTAGCGGGCTCCTACGAGCAGTACTTC. Protein: CAWSPGLAGSYEQYF.

This clone has more than one count but fewer than ten. The chain recombines TRBV10-3 with TRBJ2-5; 8 bases fit TRBD1. This CDR3 is built from 12 residues. Germline-derived CDR1 and CDR2 are ENHRY and SYGVKD. The V gene end was trimmed by 6 bases and the J gene end by 3 bases; junction bases not matched to a gene: 0. CDR3 loop: CAIRQGEETQYF. The CDR3 coding sequence is TGTGCCATCAGACAGGGGGAAGAGACCCAGTACTTC.

This clone was counted at least ten times. The chain has TRBV28 and TRBJ2-3; 11 bases line up with TRBD2. The CDR3 contains 17 residues. Per germline, CDR1 MDHEN and CDR2 SYDVKM. Unmatched junction bases numbered 9, after V lost 5 bases and J lost 2 bases. CDR3 protein: CASSLPGTSGATDTQYF. DNA of the CDR3: TGTGCCAGCAGTCTCCCCGGGACTAGCGGCGCCACAGATACGCAGTATTTT. The entire variable domain, with the rest obtained from reference TRBV28 and TRBJ2-3, is as follows: DVKVTQSSRYLVKRTGEKVFLECVQDMDHENMFWYRQDPGLGLRLIYFSYDVKMKEKGDIPEGYSVSREKKERFSLILESASTNQTSMYLCASSLPGTSGATDTQYFGPGTRLTVL.

This clone was observed once. Being one base from a much bigger clone, this may be a read error. The genes are TRBV11-2 and TRBJ1-3, with 7 bases lining up with TRBD1. With V trimmed by 5 bases and J by 1 base, 8 bases remained unmatched. The CDR3 extends over 16 amino acids. The V gene's germline CDR1 is SGHAT and CDR2 FQNNGV. The CDR3 sequence is CASSTRQGPSGNTIYF. CDR3 nucleotide sequence: TGTGCCAGCAGCACCAGACAGGGACCATCTGGAAACACCATATATTTT.

V usage is TRBV6-2 or TRBV6-3 and J usage is TRBJ2-7; no clear D gene. V lost 2 bases and J lost 3, with 5 bases in between. From germline, CDR1 is MNHEY and CDR2 SVGEGT. CDR3 size: 12 residues. The CDR3 bases are TGTGCCAGCAGTTACCGGGTCTACGAGCAGTACTTC. Amino acids: CASSYRVYEQYF.

V usage is TRBV2 and J usage is TRBJ2-7; 7 bases map to TRBD1. Germline lookup yields CDR1 SNHLY and CDR2 FYNNEI. The ends lost 4 bases at V and 6 bases at J; junction bases unmatched: 15. This CDR3 comprises 16 residues. The CDR3 protein is CASSGKPGQTLSEQYF. In DNA form, the CDR3 reads TGTGCCAGCAGTGGGAAGCCGGGACAGACGCTATCCGAGCAGTACTTC. Together with reference TRBV2 and TRBJ2-7, the CDR3 gives the full variable domain: EPEVTQTPSHQVTQMGQEVILRCVPISNHLYFYWYRQILGQKVEFLVSFYNNEISEKSEIFDDQFSVERPDGSNFTLKIRSTKLEDSAMYFCASSGKPGQTLSEQYFGPGTRLTVT.

This clone showed up just a few times. The chain is built from TRBV12-3 or TRBV12-4 and TRBJ2-5; tentative D call: TRBD1 (6 bases). V dropped 2 bases and J dropped 4 bases, with 8 bases sitting between them. The CDR3 covers 13 residues. CDR3 loop: CASSLRDTETQYF. The DNA for the CDR3 is TGTGCCAGCAGTTTAAGGGACACAGAGACCCAGTACTTC.

The count of this clone is one. This specimen includes other DNA sequences encoding the same CDR3. The J gene is TRBJ1-1, the V gene TRBV5-4; D is unresolved. The CDR3 length is 14 residues. Trimming pared 0 bases from V and 1 base from J, leaving 7 bases between. The germline CDR1 and CDR2 sequences are SGHNT and YYREEE (reference sequence). As DNA, the CDR3 is TGTGCCAGCAGCTTGGGTGCGGGGAACACTGAAGCTTTCTTT. Its translation: CASSLGAGNTEAFF.

The rearrangement uses TRBV11-2 and TRBJ1-3; 7 bases match TRBD1. Germline lookup yields CDR1 SGHAT and CDR2 FQNNGV. The trim removed 5 bases at V and 6 bases at J, leaving 10 bases unmatched. The CDR3 spans 15 residues. The CDR3 region is CASSPNRGLENTIYF. DNA for the CDR3: TGTGCCAGCAGCCCAAACAGGGGTCTCGAAAACACCATATATTTT.

The chain combines TRBV24-1 with TRBJ1-2, with 11 bases identical to TRBD1. The CDR3 spans 15 residues. Germline V gives CDR1 KGHDR, CDR2 SFDVKD. V gave up 3 bases and J gave up 6 bases; unmatched junction bases: 5. CDR3 amino acids: CATSDGRTGGHGYTF. In nucleotides, the CDR3 is TGTGCCACCAGTGATGGGAGGACAGGGGGCCATGGCTACACCTTC.

The chain combines TRBV4-1 with TRBJ2-2, with D perhaps TRBD1 (6 bases). V was pared by 1 base and J by 5 bases, with 11 bases between. The V gene's germline CDR1 is MGHRA and CDR2 YSYEKL. The CDR3 sequence is 15 residues long. The CDR3 here is CASSQATQGTGELFF. CDR3 nucleotide sequence: TGCGCCAGCAGCCAAGCTACCCAGGGGACCGGGGAGCTGTTTTTT.

The chain joins TRBV28 to TRBJ1-2; D is undetermined. Germline V gives CDR1 MDHEN, CDR2 SYDVKM. The CDR3 is 11 amino acids. Written as DNA, the CDR3 is TGTGCATCCGGGGTCAACTATGGCTACACCTTC. This gives the protein CASGVNYGYTF.